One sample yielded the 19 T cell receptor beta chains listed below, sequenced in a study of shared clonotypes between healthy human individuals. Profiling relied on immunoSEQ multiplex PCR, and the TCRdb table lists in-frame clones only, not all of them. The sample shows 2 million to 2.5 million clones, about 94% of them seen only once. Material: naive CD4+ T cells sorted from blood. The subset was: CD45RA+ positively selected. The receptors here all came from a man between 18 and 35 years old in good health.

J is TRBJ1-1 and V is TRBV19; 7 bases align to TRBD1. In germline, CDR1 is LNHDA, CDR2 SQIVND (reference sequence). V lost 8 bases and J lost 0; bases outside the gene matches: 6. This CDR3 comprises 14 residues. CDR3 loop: CASGGGTVNTEAFF. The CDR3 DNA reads TGTGCCAGTGGGGGCGGGACAGTGAACACTGAAGCTTTCTTT.

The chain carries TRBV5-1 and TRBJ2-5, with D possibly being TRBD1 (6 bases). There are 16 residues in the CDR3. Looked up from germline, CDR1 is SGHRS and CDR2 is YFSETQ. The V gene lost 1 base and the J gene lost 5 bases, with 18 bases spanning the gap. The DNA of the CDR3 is TGCGCCAGCAGCTTGACAGGGTTGCCGGCACAGGAGACCCAGTACTTC. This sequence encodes CASSLTGLPAQETQYF.

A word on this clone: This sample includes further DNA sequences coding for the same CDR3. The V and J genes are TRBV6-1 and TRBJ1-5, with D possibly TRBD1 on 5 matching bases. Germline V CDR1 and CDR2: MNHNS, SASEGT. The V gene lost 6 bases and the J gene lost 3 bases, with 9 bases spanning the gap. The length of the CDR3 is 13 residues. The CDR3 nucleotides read TGTGCCAGCAGAGCAGGGTCCAATCAGCCCCAGCATTTT. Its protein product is CASRAGSNQPQHF.

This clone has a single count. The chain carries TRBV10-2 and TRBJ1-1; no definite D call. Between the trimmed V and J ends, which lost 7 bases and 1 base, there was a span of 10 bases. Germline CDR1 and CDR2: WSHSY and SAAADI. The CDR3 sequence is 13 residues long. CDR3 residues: CASTSPENTEAFF. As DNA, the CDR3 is TGCGCCAGCACCAGCCCGGAGAACACTGAAGCTTTCTTT.

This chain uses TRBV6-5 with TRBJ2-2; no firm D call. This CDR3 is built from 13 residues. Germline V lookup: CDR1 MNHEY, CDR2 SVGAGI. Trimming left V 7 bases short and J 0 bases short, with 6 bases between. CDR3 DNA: TGTGCCAGCACAGGTCCGAACACCGGGGAGCTGTTTTTT. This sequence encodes CASTGPNTGELFF.

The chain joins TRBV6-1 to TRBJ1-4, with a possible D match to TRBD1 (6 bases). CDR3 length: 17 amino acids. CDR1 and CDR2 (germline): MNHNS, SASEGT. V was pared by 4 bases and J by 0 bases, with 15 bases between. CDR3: CASSVGGRAATNEKLFF. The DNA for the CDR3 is TGTGCCAGCAGTGTGGGGGGGCGCGCAGCAACTAATGAAAAACTGTTTTTT.

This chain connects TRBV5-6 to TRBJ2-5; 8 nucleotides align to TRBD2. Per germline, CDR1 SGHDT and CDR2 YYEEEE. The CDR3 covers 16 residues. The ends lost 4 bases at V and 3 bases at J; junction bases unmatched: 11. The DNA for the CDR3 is TGTGCCAGCAGCCGGTACGGGGCACTAGCGGAAGAGACCCAGTACTTC. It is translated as CASSRYGALAEETQYF.

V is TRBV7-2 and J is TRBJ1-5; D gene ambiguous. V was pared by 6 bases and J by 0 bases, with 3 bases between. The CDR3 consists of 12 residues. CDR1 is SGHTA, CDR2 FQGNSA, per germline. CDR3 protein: CASRISNQPQHF. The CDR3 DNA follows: TGTGCCAGCAGAATTAGCAATCAGCCCCAGCATTTT.

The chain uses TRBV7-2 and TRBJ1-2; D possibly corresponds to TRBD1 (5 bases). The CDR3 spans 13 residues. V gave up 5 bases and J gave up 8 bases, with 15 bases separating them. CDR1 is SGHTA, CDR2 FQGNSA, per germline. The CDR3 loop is CASSADTFSGYTF. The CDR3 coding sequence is TGTGCCAGCAGCGCGGACACTTTCTCCGGCTACACCTTC.

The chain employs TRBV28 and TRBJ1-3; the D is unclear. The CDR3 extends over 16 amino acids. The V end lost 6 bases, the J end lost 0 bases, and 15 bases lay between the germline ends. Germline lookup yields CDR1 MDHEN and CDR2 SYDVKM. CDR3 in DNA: TGTGCCAGCAGAACGTCAGGCCGGAGCTCTGGAAACACCATATATTTT. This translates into CASRTSGRSSGNTIYF.

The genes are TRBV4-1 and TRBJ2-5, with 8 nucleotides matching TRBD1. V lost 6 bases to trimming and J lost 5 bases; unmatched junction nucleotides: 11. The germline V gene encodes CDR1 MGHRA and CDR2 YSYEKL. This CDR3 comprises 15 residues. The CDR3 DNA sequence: TGCGCCAGCAGTCGCGGACAGGGCGCGCTGGAGACCCAGTACTTC. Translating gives CASSRGQGALETQYF.

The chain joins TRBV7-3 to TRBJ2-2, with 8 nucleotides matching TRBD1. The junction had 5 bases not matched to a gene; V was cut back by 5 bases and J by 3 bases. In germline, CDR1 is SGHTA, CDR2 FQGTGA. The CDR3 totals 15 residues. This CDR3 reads CASSPQGAYTGELFF. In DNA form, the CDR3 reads TGTGCCAGCAGCCCGCAGGGGGCCTACACCGGGGAGCTGTTTTTT. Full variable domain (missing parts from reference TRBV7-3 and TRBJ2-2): GAGVSQTPSNKVTEKGKYVELRCDPISGHTALYWYRQSLGQGPEFLIYFQGTGAADDSGLPNDRFFAVRPEGSVSTLKIQRTERGDSAVYLCASSPQGAYTGELFFGEGSRLTVL.

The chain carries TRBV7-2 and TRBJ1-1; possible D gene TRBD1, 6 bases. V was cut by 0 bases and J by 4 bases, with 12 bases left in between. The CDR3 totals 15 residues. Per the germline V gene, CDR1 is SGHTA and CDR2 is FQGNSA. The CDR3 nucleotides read TGTGCCAGCAGCTTAGCGTCAGGGGAGGGCACTGAAGCTTTCTTT. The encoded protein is CASSLASGEGTEAFF.

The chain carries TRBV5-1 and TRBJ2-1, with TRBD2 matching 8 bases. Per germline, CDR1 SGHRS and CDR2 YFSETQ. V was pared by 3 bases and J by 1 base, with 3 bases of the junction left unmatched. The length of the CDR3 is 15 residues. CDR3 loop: CASSSAGVSYNEQFF. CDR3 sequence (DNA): TGCGCCAGCAGCTCAGCGGGGGTTTCCTACAATGAGCAGTTCTTC.

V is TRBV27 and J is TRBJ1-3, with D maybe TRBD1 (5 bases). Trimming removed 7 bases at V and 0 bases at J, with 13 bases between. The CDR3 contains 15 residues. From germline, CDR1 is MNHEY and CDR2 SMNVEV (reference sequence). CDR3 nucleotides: TGTGCCAGCAAGGACACTTCCCTCTCTGGAAACACCATATATTTT. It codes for CASKDTSLSGNTIYF.

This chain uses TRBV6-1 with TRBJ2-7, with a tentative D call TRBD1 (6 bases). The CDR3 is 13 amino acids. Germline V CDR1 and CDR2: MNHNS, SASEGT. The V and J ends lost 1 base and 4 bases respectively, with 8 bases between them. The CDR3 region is CASSEVGQYEQYF. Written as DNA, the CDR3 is TGTGCCAGCAGTGAAGTAGGACAGTACGAGCAGTACTTC.

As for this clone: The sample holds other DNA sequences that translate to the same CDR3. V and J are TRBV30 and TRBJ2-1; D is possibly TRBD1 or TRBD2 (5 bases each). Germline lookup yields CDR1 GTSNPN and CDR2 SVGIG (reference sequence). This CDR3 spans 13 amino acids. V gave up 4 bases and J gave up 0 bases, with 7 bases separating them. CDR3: CAWTGSSYNEQFF. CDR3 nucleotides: TGTGCCTGGACAGGGAGCTCCTACAATGAGCAGTTCTTC. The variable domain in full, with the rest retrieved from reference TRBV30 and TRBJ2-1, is SQTIHQWPATLVQPVGSPLSLECTVEGTSNPNLYWYRQAAGRGLQLLFYSVGIGQISSEVPQNLSASRPQDRQFILSSKKLLLSDSGFYLCAWTGSSYNEQFFGPGTRLTVL.

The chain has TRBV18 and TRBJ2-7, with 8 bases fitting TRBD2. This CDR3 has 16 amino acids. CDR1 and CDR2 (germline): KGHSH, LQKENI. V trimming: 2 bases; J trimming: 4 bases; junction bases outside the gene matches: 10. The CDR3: CASSPSALAGSYEQYF. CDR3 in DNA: TGTGCCAGCTCACCATCCGCGTTAGCGGGATCTTACGAGCAGTACTTC.

The CDR3 region is CASSLISDSYNEQFF. The CDR3 coding sequence is TGCGCCAGCAGCTTAATTAGCGACTCCTACAATGAGCAGTTCTTC. The rearrangement joins TRBV5-1 to TRBJ2-1; D perhaps matches TRBD2 (5 bases). V gave up 2 bases and J gave up 0 bases, with 9 bases separating them. CDR1 is SGHRS and CDR2 is YFSETQ in the germline V gene. CDR3 length: 15 amino acids.